The 31 T cell receptor beta chains reported below all come from one sample, sequenced in a study of monozygotic twins with inflammatory bowel disease. TCRdb re-called the 5' RACE reads; one entry per CDR3 protein, DNA not given. This table lists under 150,000 distinct CDR3 sequences. The sample consisted of blood. The receptors shown here come from a human donor with ulcerative colitis or Crohn's disease, or a healthy co-twin of an affected twin (not recorded which).

The genes are TRBV5-1 and TRBJ2-7; with no DNA, the TCRdb D assignment of TRBD1 cannot be verified. This CDR3 is 15 amino acids long. Germline values: CDR1 SGHRS, CDR2 YFSETQ. The CDR3 spells CASSLWTGGGYEQYF.

The J gene is TRBJ2-7, the V gene TRBV20-1; TCRdb's D call, TRBD2, is unchecked because there is no DNA. The CDR3 consists of 15 residues. The germline V gene has CDR1 DFQATT and CDR2 SNEGSKA (reference sequence). The CDR3 is CSADSGTRASREQYF.

V gene TRBV20-1 combines with J gene TRBJ1-5; TCRdb's D gene call, TRBD1, goes unchecked for lack of DNA. The CDR3 extends over 14 amino acids. CDR1 and CDR2 (germline): DFQATT, SNEGSKA (reference sequence). The CDR3 reads CSARDALGGQPQHF.

This chain links TRBV5-4 with TRBJ1-1; there is no DNA to check the TCRdb D call of TRBD1. The CDR3 runs 14 residues. Per the germline V gene, CDR1 is SGHNT and CDR2 is YYREEE (reference sequence). The CDR3 spells CASSIQTGDTEAFF.

The CDR3: CSVAVRGRSYEQYF. This chain connects TRBV29-1 to TRBJ2-7; no DNA is available, so the TRBD1 call from TCRdb remains unchecked. The CDR3 length is 14 residues. CDR1 and CDR2 from the germline V gene are SQVTM and ANQGSEA.

V is TRBV18 and J is TRBJ1-6; without DNA, the TCRdb call of TRBD1 cannot be checked. Germline CDR1 and CDR2: KGHSH and LQKENI. The CDR3 totals 16 residues. CDR3 sequence: CASSPPGGQGNSPLHF.

The V gene is TRBV3-1, the J gene TRBJ1-1. The V gene's germline CDR1 is LGHDT and CDR2 YNNKEL (reference sequence). The CDR3 is made up of 15 amino acids. The CDR3 loop is CASSQGGGMNTEAFF.

The rearrangement joins TRBV5-1 to TRBJ1-4; the D gene TCRdb calls, TRBD1, cannot be checked with no DNA. The CDR3 length is 14 residues. The germline CDR1 and CDR2 sequences are SGHRS and YFSETQ. CDR3: CASSLTGTGEKLFF.

The V call is TRBV5-1, the J call TRBJ2-3; TCRdb returns TRBD2, unconfirmable since there is no DNA. The CDR3 has 17 amino acids. The V gene's germline CDR1 is SGHRS and CDR2 YFSETQ. This chain's CDR3 is CASSPGTSGGHPDTQYF.

CDR3: CASSPRPGLAKNMQYF. The rearrangement joins TRBV3-1 to TRBJ2-4; as DNA is missing, the TRBD1 call by TCRdb cannot be tested. This CDR3 comprises 16 residues. Per germline, CDR1 LGHDT and CDR2 YNNKEL (reference sequence).

V and J are TRBV20-1 and TRBJ2-2; as DNA is missing, the TRBD1 call by TCRdb cannot be tested. Germline V gene data show CDR1 as DFQATT and CDR2 as SNEGSKA (reference sequence). The CDR3 sequence is 14 residues long. CDR3: CSASEGAGTGELFF.

The chain employs TRBV5-1 and TRBJ2-1; TCRdb's D call of TRBD1 is untestable without DNA. Germline V gives CDR1 SGHRS, CDR2 YFSETQ. The CDR3 spans 16 residues. CDR3 sequence reads: CASSPRGDGVYNEQFF.

This chain joins TRBV12-3 or TRBV12-4 and TRBJ2-7; TCRdb's D call, TRBD2, is unchecked because there is no DNA. There are 15 residues in the CDR3. CDR3 amino acids: CASSSRTSGGYEQYF.

This rearrangement joins TRBV7-2 to TRBJ1-1. Germline V gene data show CDR1 as SGHTA and CDR2 as FQGNSA. The CDR3 is 11 residues long. The CDR3 sequence is CASSFYTEAFF.

This CDR3 is CASRDRGPDTQYF. The J gene is TRBJ2-3, the V gene TRBV7-2; the D call of TRBD1 rests on TCRdb alone, since no DNA is present to check it. This CDR3 spans 13 amino acids. Germline CDR1 and CDR2: SGHTA and FQGNSA.

The genes are TRBV7-9 and TRBJ1-1; the TRBD1 assignment by TCRdb is unverifiable without DNA. Looked up from germline, CDR1 is SEHNR and CDR2 is FQNEAQ (reference sequence). This CDR3 comprises 13 residues. The CDR3 loop is CASSSMDISEAFF.

The CDR3 spells CASSQEQITGYGYTF. The chain uses TRBV4-1 and TRBJ1-2. Germline values: CDR1 MGHRA, CDR2 YSYEKL. The CDR3 totals 15 residues.

CDR3 loop: CASSLSPGLYSYNEQFF. V and J are TRBV27 and TRBJ2-1; without DNA, the TCRdb call of TRBD2 cannot be checked. Germline V CDR1 and CDR2: MNHEY, SMNVEV (reference sequence). The CDR3 length is 17 residues.

This rearrangement joins TRBV6-2 or TRBV6-3 to TRBJ1-1; TCRdb selects TRBD1, and the lack of DNA leaves this call unchecked. The CDR3 spans 16 residues. The V gene's germline CDR1 is MNHEY and CDR2 SVGEGT. This CDR3 is CASSYPAGSFDTEAFF.

The chain links TRBV5-1 to TRBJ2-1; TCRdb proposes TRBD1, but this gene call is untestable without DNA. The CDR3 contains 12 residues. The germline gives CDR1 SGHRS, CDR2 YFSETQ. The CDR3 is CASRQGRNEQFF.

The V call is TRBV5-1, the J call TRBJ2-1. Germline CDR1 SGHRS, CDR2 YFSETQ. The CDR3 extends over 11 amino acids. The CDR3 loop reads CASSLSLEQFF.

This sequence joins TRBV18 and TRBJ2-5; TCRdb's D call of TRBD1 is untestable without DNA. The CDR3 consists of 16 residues. The germline V gene encodes CDR1 KGHSH and CDR2 LQKENI. CDR3 residues: CASSPWTGGAVETQYF.

The rearrangement links TRBV20-1 to TRBJ2-4. CDR1 is DFQATT and CDR2 is SNEGSKA in the germline V gene (reference sequence). There are 15 residues in the CDR3. CDR3 protein: CSAIGQTLAKNIQYF.

The V call is TRBV19, the J call TRBJ1-6; the TCRdb call, TRBD1, lacks DNA for checking. Germline V lookup: CDR1 LNHDA, CDR2 SQIVND (reference sequence). The CDR3 covers 15 residues. The CDR3 is CASQERVGANSPLHF.

This chain connects TRBV18 to TRBJ2-3. Germline lookup yields CDR1 KGHSH and CDR2 LQKENI. The length of the CDR3 is 21 residues. The CDR3 loop reads CASSLRAGGWSVVSGTDTQYF.

Here the CDR3 reads CSVTRQGTNTGELFF. This chain uses TRBV29-1 with TRBJ2-2; with no DNA, the TCRdb D assignment of TRBD1 cannot be verified. The CDR3 has 15 amino acids. Per the germline V gene, CDR1 is SQVTM and CDR2 is ANQGSEA.

This chain connects TRBV24-1 to TRBJ2-1; the D gene TCRdb calls, TRBD1, cannot be checked with no DNA. This CDR3 region has 16 residues. Germline CDR1 is KGHDR and CDR2 is SFDVKD. CDR3 residues: CATSEAGTAYNNEQFF.

V and J are TRBV12-3 or TRBV12-4 and TRBJ2-2; TCRdb reports TRBD1, a call that lacks DNA to check it against. The CDR3 contains 14 residues. CDR3 amino acids: CASSVPQGTGELFF.

V is TRBV5-1 and J is TRBJ2-2; without DNA, the TCRdb call of TRBD1 cannot be checked. The CDR3 contains 15 residues. Germline assignment: CDR1 SGHRS and CDR2 YFSETQ. The CDR3 sequence: CASRWTGGEVGELFF. Full variable domain (rest looked up from reference TRBV5-1 and TRBJ2-2): KAGVTQTPRYLIKTRGQQVTLSCSPISGHRSVSWYQQTPGQGLQFLFEYFSETQRNKGNFPGRFSGRQFSNSRSEMNVSTLELGDSALYLCASRWTGGEVGELFFGEGSRLTVL.

The chain combines TRBV11-2 with TRBJ2-1; there is no DNA to check the TCRdb D call of TRBD2. CDR1 is SGHAT and CDR2 is FQNNGV in the germline V gene. The length of the CDR3 is 16 residues. The CDR3: CASSLIRGGRHNEQFF.

The V call is TRBV5-1, the J call TRBJ1-4; TCRdb lists TRBD1, though no DNA is available to test this call. Germline V gene lookup returns CDR1 SGHRS and CDR2 YFSETQ. The length of the CDR3 is 14 residues. CDR3: CASSLQGAGEKLFF.